Presented here are 21 T cell receptor beta chains from one specimen sequenced in a study of CD8 T cells in Susac syndrome. RNA in amounts of roughly 0.5 to 1 ug was reverse transcribed with random hexamers. TCRdb reanalysed the immunoSEQ multiplex PCR reads using MiXCR and keeps one entry per CDR3 protein. There are roughly 140,000 distinct CDR3 sequences in the sample; approximately 93% occur only once, and roughly 0.19% lies in the top ten. Sequenced input: CD8+ T cells from PBMCs. These receptor sequences come from a human donor with multiple sclerosis.

The chain uses TRBV2 and TRBJ2-7; possibly TRBD1 for D (5 bases). The CDR3 totals 10 residues. Trimming shortened V by 7 bases and J by 6 bases, and 7 bases separated the two germline ends. CDR1 SNHLY and CDR2 FYNNEI come from the germline V gene. The chain's CDR3 is CASMGREQYF. In DNA form, the CDR3 reads TGTGCCAGCATGGGGCGCGAGCAGTACTTC.

The J gene is TRBJ2-7, the V gene TRBV7-9; the match to TRBD1 covers 8 bases. The CDR3 is 15 residues long. V shed 3 bases and J 2 bases; nucleotides not matched to a gene: 6. CDR1 and CDR2 (germline): SEHNR, FQNEAQ (reference sequence). The CDR3 here is CASSFSQGAPYEQYF. CDR3 DNA sequence: TGTGCCAGCAGCTTTTCCCAGGGGGCTCCCTACGAGCAGTACTTC.

The CDR3: CASSPVGRSSYNEQFF. The CDR3 DNA follows: TGTGCCAGCTCACCTGTAGGGAGGAGCTCCTACAATGAGCAGTTCTTC. The genes are TRBV18 and TRBJ2-1; TRBD2 might be the D (6 bases). Germline V gene data show CDR1 as KGHSH and CDR2 as LQKENI. The CDR3 runs to 16 residues. The V end lost 3 bases, the J end lost 0 bases, and 12 bases lay between the germline ends. Full variable domain (missing parts from reference TRBV18 and TRBJ2-1): NAGVMQNPRHLVRRRGQEARLRCSPMKGHSHVYWYRQLPEEGLKFMVYLQKENIIDESGMPKERFSAEFPKEGPSILRIQQVVRGDSAAYFCASSPVGRSSYNEQFFGPGTRLTVL.

V is TRBV29-1 and J is TRBJ1-2; TRBD1 matches at 12 bases. The ends lost 5 bases at V and 2 bases at J; junction bases unmatched: 6. This CDR3 is 15 amino acids long. Germline CDR1 reads SQVTM; CDR2 reads ANQGSEA. CDR3 residues: CSVPGQGAPNYGYTF. As DNA, the CDR3 is TGCAGCGTTCCGGGACAGGGGGCGCCGAACTATGGCTACACCTTC.

V is TRBV6-2 or TRBV6-3 and J is TRBJ2-2; tentatively, D is TRBD1 or TRBD2 (5 bases each). V lost 6 bases and J 4 bases, leaving 15 bases between the germline ends. Germline values: CDR1 MNHEY, CDR2 SVGEGT. CDR3 length equals 15 residues. The CDR3 region has the DNA TGTGCCAGCAGCCAACGGGGCCTGGGCACCGGGGAGCTGTTTTTT. It specifies CASSQRGLGTGELFF.

The chain is built from TRBV29-1 and TRBJ2-1, with no clear D. CDR1 SQVTM and CDR2 ANQGSEA come from the germline V gene. Trimming removed 7 bases at V and 3 bases at J, with 16 bases between. The CDR3 is 14 amino acids. The CDR3 loop reads CSARPGGLYNEQFF. DNA of the CDR3: TGCAGCGCTAGGCCCGGTGGGCTCTACAATGAGCAGTTCTTC.

This clonotype was detected only a few times. V gene TRBV27 combines with J gene TRBJ2-7; the D is unclear. With 3 bases removed from V and 2 bases from J, the gap between germline ends came to 8 bases. The CDR3 has 13 amino acids. Germline V gives CDR1 MNHEY, CDR2 SMNVEV (reference sequence). The CDR3 nucleotides are TGTGCCAGCAGTTTTGGCGGAACCTACGAGCAGTACTTC. The encoded protein is CASSFGGTYEQYF.

This chain connects TRBV5-1 to TRBJ1-2, with D perhaps matching TRBD1 (6 bases). Germline-derived CDR1 and CDR2 are SGHRS and YFSETQ. V was shortened by 4 bases and J by 2 bases, with 15 bases between the two germline ends. The CDR3 consists of 15 residues. The CDR3 DNA reads TGCGCCAGCAGCGGGCAAGGTCAGGGGAACTATGGCTACACCTTC. Translating gives CASSGQGQGNYGYTF.

The chain links TRBV20-1 to TRBJ2-7, with D possibly being TRBD1 or TRBD2 (5 bases each). Germline CDR1 is DFQATT and CDR2 is SNEGSKA (reference sequence). V lost 6 bases, J lost 5 bases, and 17 bases lay in between. CDR3 length: 13 residues. In DNA form, the CDR3 reads TGCAGTGCGGAAACTCAGGGTAGCGACGAGCAGTACTTC. This sequence encodes CSAETQGSDEQYF.

The chain couples TRBV5-5 to TRBJ1-5; no clear D gene. CDR1 and CDR2 (germline): SGHKS, YYEKEE (reference sequence). The CDR3 has 15 residues. V gave up 3 bases and J gave up 3 bases, with 13 bases separating them. DNA of the CDR3: TGTGCCAGCAGCTACGACATTGGCGTCAATCAGCCCCAGCATTTT. Translation gives CASSYDIGVNQPQHF.

This chain connects TRBV7-8 to TRBJ1-6; D remains unclear. The CDR3 is made up of 14 amino acids. Germline CDR1 is SGHVS and CDR2 is FQNEAQ. The germline V and J ends were trimmed by 5 bases and 6 bases, with 11 bases remaining between them. The CDR3 protein is CASSHLERNSPLHF. The CDR3 nucleotides are TGTGCCAGCAGCCACCTGGAGCGTAATTCACCCCTCCACTTT.

V and J are TRBV15 and TRBJ2-7; no reliable D call. The germline CDR1 and CDR2 sequences are LNHNV and YYDKDF (reference sequence). The CDR3 loop spans 11 amino acids. Trimming took 3 bases from V and 4 from J, leaving 4 bases between them. This CDR3 is CATSSGYEQYF. The CDR3 region has the DNA TGTGCCACCAGCAGCGGATACGAGCAGTACTTC.

V gene TRBV20-1 combines with J gene TRBJ2-7; D is unclear. Germline V CDR1 and CDR2: DFQATT, SNEGSKA (reference sequence). The CDR3 totals 14 residues. Trimming removed 0 bases from V and 3 bases from J, with 12 bases in between. The CDR3 loop reads CSARDSSRGYEQYF. The DNA of the CDR3 is TGCAGTGCTAGAGATTCCTCTCGAGGCTACGAGCAGTACTTC.

The chain employs TRBV6-6 and TRBJ1-5; 7 bases match TRBD1. The V segment lost 0 bases and the J segment 4 bases; nucleotides outside the gene matches: 0. The CDR3 is made up of 14 amino acids. Germline CDR1 reads MNHNY; CDR2 reads SVGAGI (reference sequence). The CDR3, as DNA: TGTGCCAGCAGTTACTCGACAGGGAATCAGCCCCAGCATTTT. It translates to CASSYSTGNQPQHF.

The chain recombines TRBV12-5 with TRBJ1-2, with 12 bases matching TRBD1. The length of the CDR3 is 15 residues. V lost 5 bases, J lost 4 bases, and 5 bases stayed unmatched. The germline V gene encodes CDR1 LGHNT and CDR2 FRNRAP. In nucleotides, the CDR3 is TGTGCTAGTGGTCGGGGACAGGGGGCGGTCTATGGCTACACCTTC. This encodes CASGRGQGAVYGYTF.

The J gene is TRBJ2-2, the V gene TRBV7-8; D is perhaps TRBD1 (5 bases). The CDR3 runs 14 residues. V lost 2 bases and J lost 5, with 9 bases in between. In germline, CDR1 is SGHVS, CDR2 FQNEAQ. The CDR3 spells CASSLRGGTGELFF. CDR3 nucleotides: TGTGCCAGCAGCTTAAGGGGTGGGACCGGGGAGCTGTTTTTT.

V gene TRBV4-2 combines with J gene TRBJ1-2, with unresolved D. The V gene's germline CDR1 is LGHNA and CDR2 YNFKEQ. There are 14 residues in the CDR3. Deletions cut 4 bases from V and 10 bases from J, with 19 bases between. In nucleotides, the CDR3 is TGTGCCAGCAGCCCGACGGGGAAGGCCGTTCTCTACACCTTC. It specifies CASSPTGKAVLYTF.

J is TRBJ1-2 and V is TRBV9; D is undetermined. The CDR3 consists of 12 residues. CDR1 SGDLS and CDR2 YYNGEE come from the germline V gene. Deletions cut 3 bases from V and 7 bases from J, with 10 bases between. The CDR3 bases are TGTGCCAGCAGCGCGGGATGGTTTGGCTACACCTTC. Its protein product is CASSAGWFGYTF.

The chain carries TRBV13 and TRBJ1-2; a possible D gene is TRBD1 (5 bases). V dropped 2 bases and J dropped 6 bases, with 10 bases sitting between them. The CDR3 covers 13 residues. CDR1 and CDR2 (germline): PRHDT, FYEKMQ (reference sequence). The CDR3 is CASSLWKGDGYTF. In DNA form, the CDR3 reads TGTGCCAGCAGCTTATGGAAAGGGGATGGCTACACCTTC.

This rearrangement joins TRBV6-2 or TRBV6-3 to TRBJ2-4; 7 nucleotides align to TRBD1. CDR3 size: 16 residues. From germline, CDR1 is MNHEY and CDR2 SVGEGT. The J segment lost 1 base and the V segment lost 6 bases, leaving 9 bases of the junction unmatched. The chain's CDR3 is CASSPGRGPAKNIQYF. The CDR3 region has the DNA TGTGCCAGCAGCCCGGGAAGGGGGCCGGCCAAAAACATTCAGTACTTC.

The chain couples TRBV7-9 to TRBJ2-7; D may be TRBD2 (5 bases). Germline-derived CDR1 and CDR2 are SEHNR and FQNEAQ (reference sequence). CDR3 length equals 13 residues. V lost 3 bases and J 7 bases, leaving 13 bases between the germline ends. CDR3 in DNA: TGTGCCAGCAGCTTGGACTCCTCGAGGGAGCAGTACTTC. This sequence encodes CASSLDSSREQYF.